This TCR beta chain was sequenced in a study of T-cell memory formation after mild COVID-19. Study as a whole: Largely, the TCR clusters proved donor specific. Study observations and caveats: The study found balanced CD4/CD8 in clones contracting day 15 to 85 and a CD4+ lean in later expanders.

After 5'RACE with constant-segment primers, TCR alpha and TCR beta cDNA libraries carrying sample barcodes and UMIs were obtained. MiXCR was run by TCRdb on the 5' RACE reads, yielding one entry per CDR3 protein. Seen here are about 130,000 distinct CDR3 sequences, over 15% observed once, and the top ten hold approximately 5.2%. The sample holds a few counts of this clonotype. Its antigen remains unknown. Germline V lookup: CDR1 MDHEN, CDR2 SYDVKM. Trimming took 4 bases from V and 10 from J, leaving 13 bases between them. This CDR3 region has 12 residues. The sequenced sample was PBMCs or a T cell subset sorted from them (not recorded which). V and J are TRBV28 and TRBJ1-1; D gene unclear. The receptor's source is a man aged 18 to 29 who had mild COVID-19 (a few samples of this study predate the infection). Cell type and time point are not known. CDR3 sequence: CASSYAPEGAFF. DNA for the CDR3: TGTGCCAGCAGTTATGCCCCGGAAGGAGCTTTCTTT.